One sample yielded the 17 T cell receptor beta chains listed below, sequenced in a study of PD-L1 blockade in urothelial cancer (dated by TCRdb to about 2017). The library was prepared using the immunoSEQ multiplex PCR assay. What TCRdb holds here is the immuneACCESS table cut down to in-frame rearrangements. Part of the clones is not present; checked against another copy, under half of the missing clones reflect an unresolved V gene, and the others are unexplained. For this sample the table gives 70,000 to 90,000 clones, of which roughly 82% were detected only once. Approximately 9.5% of the sample lies in the top ten. The sequencing used PBMCs, collected around atezolizumab (anti-PD-L1) treatment. These receptors were collected from a man in his sixties or seventies with urothelial cancer.

This chain joins TRBV11-3 and TRBJ2-1; D is perhaps TRBD2 (6 bases). Trimming took 2 bases from V and 7 from J, leaving 21 bases between them. Germline CDR1 and CDR2: SGHNT and YENEEA. This CDR3 is built from 17 residues. CDR3 DNA: TGTGCCAGCAGCTTACGTCTATGGGGAGGTGGAACGAATGAGCAGTTCTTC. It is translated as CASSLRLWGGGTNEQFF.

In this sample, this clone turned up a few times. The chain joins TRBV6-1 to TRBJ2-2, with a possible D match to TRBD2 (5 bases). The germline V gene has CDR1 MNHNS and CDR2 SASEGT. Trimming stripped 10 bases from V and 2 bases from J, with 11 bases between. This CDR3 has 13 amino acids. This CDR3 reads CATWTENTGELFF. CDR3 DNA sequence: TGTGCCACATGGACTGAAAACACCGGGGAGCTGTTTTTT.

The chain recombines TRBV5-5 with TRBJ2-7, with 7 bases that match TRBD1. The V and J ends lost 3 bases and 5 bases, in that order; junction bases with no gene match: 11. CDR3 length: 15 amino acids. Germline CDR1 and CDR2: SGHKS and YYEKEE (reference sequence). CDR3 amino acids: CASSWSMTGFNEQYF. In nucleotides, the CDR3 is TGTGCCAGCAGCTGGTCGATGACAGGGTTCAACGAGCAGTACTTC.

The chain carries TRBV5-4 and TRBJ1-2; D is uncertain. V dropped 0 bases and J dropped 8 bases, with 11 bases sitting between them. Germline loops: CDR1 SGHNT, CDR2 YYREEE (reference sequence). The CDR3 runs to 13 residues. CDR3 loop: CASSLVRVRGYTF. DNA for the CDR3: TGTGCCAGCAGCTTGGTCCGGGTACGGGGCTACACCTTC.

The V call is TRBV5-4, the J call TRBJ1-6, with 10 bases aligning to TRBD1. The CDR3 is 18 amino acids. After removal of 4 bases from V and 3 bases from J, the junction contained 10 bases not matched to a gene. Germline V CDR1 and CDR2: SGHNT, YYREEE (reference sequence). CDR3 nucleotides: TGTGCCAGCAGCCTCGACGGGACAGGGGCCAACTATAATTCACCCCTCCACTTT. Encoded protein: CASSLDGTGANYNSPLHF. Looking up the rest from reference TRBV5-4 and TRBJ1-6 gives the full variable domain: ETGVTQSPTHLIKTRGQQVTLRCSSQSGHNTVSWYQQALGQGPQFIFQYYREEENGRGNFPPRFSGLQFPNYSSELNVNALELDDSALYLCASSLDGTGANYNSPLHFGNGTRLTVT.

The sample holds a few counts of this clone. This sequence joins TRBV6-1 and TRBJ2-3; perhaps TRBD1 as D (6 bases). The CDR3 runs to 17 residues. Germline V gene sequence: CDR1 MNHNS, CDR2 SASEGT. V was trimmed by 0 bases and J by 7 bases, leaving 20 bases between them. The CDR3 DNA is TGTGCCAGCAGTGAAGCGCTTCTGGAGACAGGCGTCAATACGCAGTATTTT. Its protein is CASSEALLETGVNTQYF.

The rearrangement joins TRBV11-3 to TRBJ2-1; D is unclear. This CDR3 is built from 12 residues. Per germline, CDR1 SGHNT and CDR2 YENEEA. The germline V and J ends were trimmed by 1 base and 7 bases, with 5 bases remaining between them. The CDR3 DNA reads TGTGCCAGCAGCTTAGGCGTAAATGAGCAGTTCTTC. Translated, it gives CASSLGVNEQFF.

This clone was seen a few times. The chain employs TRBV7-9 and TRBJ2-1; possibly TRBD2 for D (6 bases). The germline CDR1 and CDR2 sequences are SEHNR and FQNEAQ (reference sequence). There are 16 residues in the CDR3. Trimming removed 5 bases from V and 3 bases from J, with 17 bases in between. CDR3 nucleotides: TGTGCCAGCAGCCCTAGAGGAGGGGTGGGCTACAATGAGCAGTTCTTC. Residues: CASSPRGGVGYNEQFF.

This clone was detected a few times. This chain joins TRBV11-2 and TRBJ1-2; D is ambiguous. The CDR3 covers 15 residues. Germline V gene sequence: CDR1 SGHAT, CDR2 FQNNGV. V was trimmed by 4 bases and J by 4 bases, leaving 16 bases between them. CDR3 bases: TGTGCCAGCAGCTCCTTGGCGGGATCAGGCTATGGCTACACCTTC. The encoded protein is CASSSLAGSGYGYTF. Looking up the rest from reference TRBV11-2 and TRBJ1-2 gives the full variable domain: EAGVAQSPRYKIIEKRQSVAFWCNPISGHATLYWYQQILGQGPKLLIQFQNNGVVDDSQLPKDRFSAERLKGVDSTLKIQPAKLEDSAVYLCASSSLAGSGYGYTFGSGTRLTVV.

The chain has TRBV7-8 and TRBJ2-1; a weak D match, TRBD2 (6 bases). Trimming took off 5 bases at V and 10 bases at J, with 24 bases between the two ends. The CDR3 is made up of 16 amino acids. The germline V gene has CDR1 SGHVS and CDR2 FQNEAQ. The CDR3 nucleotides are TGTGCCAGCAGCCCCCTTCGGGGAGGCCCCTCTTCGGAGCAGTTCTTC. Translation gives CASSPLRGGPSSEQFF.

J is TRBJ2-5 and V is TRBV25-1, with 8 bases matching TRBD1. The CDR3 is made up of 16 amino acids. V lost 3 bases and J lost 2; bases outside the gene matches: 8. Germline CDR1 is MGHDK and CDR2 is SYGVNS. The CDR3, as DNA: TGTGCCAGCAGTGAGACAGGGGCGAACCAACAAGAGACCCAGTACTTC. The encoded protein is CASSETGANQQETQYF. Complete variable domain (other parts from reference TRBV25-1 and TRBJ2-5): EADIYQTPRYLVIGTGKKITLECSQTMGHDKMYWYQQDPGMELHLIHYSYGVNSTEKGDLSSESTVSRIRTEHFPLTLESARPSHTSQYLCASSETGANQQETQYFGPGTRLLVL.

Regarding this clone: One end of the junction is discordant with germline, which a read error may explain. The J gene is TRBJ1-1, the V gene TRBV2, with TRBD1 matching 8 bases. This CDR3 is built from 15 residues. Germline loops: CDR1 SNHLY, CDR2 FYNNEI. This CDR3 is CASSVRQGRPDRSSF. For the CDR3, the DNA is TGTGCCAGCAGTGTGAGACAGGGGCGGCCGGATCGTTCCTCATTT.

This clone was counted a few times. The chain carries TRBV5-8 and TRBJ1-1; D not certain. The CDR3 is made up of 13 amino acids. V lost 4 bases to trimming and J lost 0 bases, with 7 bases between them. From germline, CDR1 is SGHTS and CDR2 YDEGEE. CDR3 nucleotide sequence: TGTGCCAGCAGCCCCGGGTTGAACACTGAAGCTTTCTTT. This encodes CASSPGLNTEAFF.

The rearrangement joins TRBV27 to TRBJ2-7; a possible D gene is TRBD1 (6 bases). V was cut by 3 bases and J by 3 bases, with 12 bases left in between. The CDR3 is made up of 14 amino acids. In germline, CDR1 is MNHEY, CDR2 SMNVEV (reference sequence). For the CDR3, the DNA is TGTGCCAGCAGTTTGAAGGGACACGACTACGAGCAGTACTTC. This gives the protein CASSLKGHDYEQYF.

This clone was counted between two and nine times. The chain links TRBV7-3 to TRBJ2-3; 9 nucleotides agree with TRBD2. Trimming cost V 5 bases and J 4 bases; bases outside gene matches: 7. Looked up from germline, CDR1 is SGHTA and CDR2 is FQGTGA. The CDR3 runs to 15 residues. This CDR3 is CASSRSSGIADTQYF. CDR3 coding DNA: TGTGCCAGCAGCCGTTCTAGCGGGATAGCAGATACGCAGTATTTT.

The chain uses TRBV9 and TRBJ2-7; a possible D gene is TRBD2 (7 bases). CDR3 size: 16 residues. The V gene lost 3 bases and the J gene lost 3 bases, with 19 bases spanning the gap. Germline V gives CDR1 SGDLS, CDR2 YYNGEE. CDR3 sequence (DNA): TGTGCCAGCAGCGGGGGGGGGCTGGGGGACGTCTACGAGCAGTACTTC. Translating it yields CASSGGGLGDVYEQYF.

This chain connects TRBV4-1 to TRBJ1-1; D gene uncertain. The length of the CDR3 is 13 residues. CDR1 and CDR2 (germline): MGHRA, YSYEKL. The V end lost 0 bases, the J end lost 3 bases, and 5 bases lay between the germline ends. As DNA, the CDR3 is TGCGCCAGCAGCCAAGAAGGAGACACTGAAGCTTTCTTT. This translates into CASSQEGDTEAFF.